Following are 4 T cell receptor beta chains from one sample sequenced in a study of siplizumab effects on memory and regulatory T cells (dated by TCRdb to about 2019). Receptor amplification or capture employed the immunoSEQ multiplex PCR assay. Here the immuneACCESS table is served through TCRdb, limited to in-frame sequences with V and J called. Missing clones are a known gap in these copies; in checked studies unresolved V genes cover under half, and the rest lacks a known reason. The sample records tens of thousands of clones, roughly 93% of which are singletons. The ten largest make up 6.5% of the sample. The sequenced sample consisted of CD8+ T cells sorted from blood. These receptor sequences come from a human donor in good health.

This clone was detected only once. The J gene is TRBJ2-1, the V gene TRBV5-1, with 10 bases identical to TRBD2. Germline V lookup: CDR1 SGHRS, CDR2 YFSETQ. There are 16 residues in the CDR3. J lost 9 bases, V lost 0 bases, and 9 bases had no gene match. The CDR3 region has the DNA TGCGCCAGCAGCTTGGCAGGGGTTAGCGGGGGGCCTGAGCAGTTCTTC. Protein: CASSLAGVSGGPEQFF.

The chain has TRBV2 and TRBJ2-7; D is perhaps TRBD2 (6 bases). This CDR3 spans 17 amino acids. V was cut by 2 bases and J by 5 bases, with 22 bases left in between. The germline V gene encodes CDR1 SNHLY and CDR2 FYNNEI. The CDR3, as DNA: TGTGCCAGCAGTGAATCGGGGGTCGGCCTAGACGTCCACGAGCAGTACTTC. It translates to CASSESGVGLDVHEQYF.

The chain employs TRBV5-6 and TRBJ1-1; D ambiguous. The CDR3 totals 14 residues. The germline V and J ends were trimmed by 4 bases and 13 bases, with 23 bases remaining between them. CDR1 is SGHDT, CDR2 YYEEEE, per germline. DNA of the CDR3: TGTGCCAGCAGCCCCGCAGGATTCTTAAGTCGGGGTTTCTTT. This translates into CASSPAGFLSRGFF. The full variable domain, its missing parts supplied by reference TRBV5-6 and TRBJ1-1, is DAGVTQSPTHLIKTRGQQVTLRCSPKSGHDTVSWYQQALGQGPQFIFQYYEEEERQRGNFPDRFSGHQFPNYSSELNVNALLLGDSALYLCASSPAGFLSRGFFGQGTRLTVV.

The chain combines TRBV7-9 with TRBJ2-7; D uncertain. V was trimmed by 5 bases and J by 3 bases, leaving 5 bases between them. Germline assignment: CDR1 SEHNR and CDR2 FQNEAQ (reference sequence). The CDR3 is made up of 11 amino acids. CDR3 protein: CASSKGYEQYF. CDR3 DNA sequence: TGTGCCAGCAGCAAGGGCTACGAGCAGTACTTC.